The rows below give T cell receptor beta chains drawn from one sample of a study of T cells after yellow fever vaccination. TCRdb redid the calling of the 5' RACE reads with MiXCR, one entry per CDR3 protein. The sample includes just under 600,000 distinct CDR3 sequences, about 13% of them seen just once. Sequencing was performed on PBMCs, taken on the day of the yellow fever booster vaccination. Receptor source: a man in his thirties or forties who received the YFV17D yellow fever vaccine. Each CDR3 is given with its conserved first and last residue. D genes are given only for firm matches. Clone sizes are given selectively: once, few, many, or a class where the clone is expanded.

d_gene	v_gene	j_gene	abundance	CDR3aa	CDR3nt
NA	TRBV28	TRBJ2-2	NA	CASSPGGTFTAGELFF	TGTGCCAGCTCGCCAGGAGGGACCTTCACGGCCGGGGAGCTGTTTTTT
NA	TRBV20-1	TRBJ2-7	few	CSVRLESYEQYF	TGCAGTGTTCGCCTCGAGTCCTACGAGCAGTACTTC
NA	TRBV7-2	TRBJ1-5	NA	CASSLDPGRNQPQHF	TGTGCCAGCAGCTTAGACCCGGGGCGGAATCAGCCCCAGCATTTT
NA	TRBV20-1	TRBJ2-7	NA	CSAEPGPNKREQYF	TGCAGTGCTGAACCGGGACCGAATAAGCGCGAGCAGTACTTC
NA	TRBV30	TRBJ2-7	few	CAWRGTDPYEQYF	TGTGCCTGGAGAGGGACGGATCCTTACGAGCAGTACTTC
TRBD2	TRBV29-1	TRBJ2-3	few	CSVAPLLAASTDTQYF	TGCAGCGTTGCACCCTTACTAGCGGCTAGCACAGATACGCAGTATTTT
NA	TRBV9	TRBJ2-7	NA	CASSATPGLGEQYF	TGTGCCAGCAGCGCGACTCCAGGGTTGGGCGAGCAGTACTTC
NA	TRBV6-1	TRBJ2-1	NA	CASSEGGFENYNEQFF	TGTGCCAGCAGTGAGGGCGGCTTTGAGAACTACAATGAGCAGTTCTTC
NA	TRBV5-5	TRBJ2-5	NA	CASSFGSRPQETQYF	TGTGCCAGCAGCTTTGGCTCCAGACCCCAAGAGACCCAGTACTTC
NA	TRBV6-5	TRBJ2-7	NA	CASSYRTKSYEQYF	TGTGCCAGCAGTTACCGGACTAAGAGCTACGAGCAGTACTTC
TRBD2	TRBV15	TRBJ2-4	few	CATSAPLAGDANIQYF	TGTGCCACCAGCGCCCCCCTAGCGGGAGACGCCAACATTCAGTACTTC
TRBD1	TRBV7-8	TRBJ2-7	few	CASSSTGAGEQYF	TGTGCCAGCAGCTCGACAGGGGCGGGGGAGCAGTACTTC
NA	TRBV4-1	TRBJ2-7	NA	CASSQVFSGDGYEQYF	TGCGCCAGCAGCCAAGTATTTTCAGGGGACGGCTACGAGCAGTACTTC
NA	TRBV5-1	TRBJ1-1	many	CASSLGGEAFF	TGCGCCAGCAGCTTGGGGGGAGAAGCTTTCTTT
NA	TRBV24-1	TRBJ2-3	few	CATSDVYTDTQYF	TGTGCCACCAGTGATGTCTACACAGATACGCAGTATTTT
TRBD2	TRBV12-3/TRBV12-4	TRBJ2-5	NA	CASSPPGLAGCRLETQYF	TGTGCCAGCAGCCCACCGGGACTAGCGGGATGTCGTTTAGAGACCCAGTACTTC
TRBD1	TRBV28	TRBJ2-7	NA	CASSSTGEGSYEQYF	TGTGCCAGCAGTTCCACAGGGGAAGGCTCCTACGAGCAGTACTTC
TRBD2	TRBV6-5	TRBJ2-7	few	CASSYRAGAYEQYF	TGTGCCAGCAGTTATCGGGCGGGAGCTTACGAGCAGTACTTC
NA	TRBV19	TRBJ1-4	NA	CASSRNPQEKLFF	TGTGCCAGTAGCCGAAACCCCCAAGAAAAACTGTTTTTT
TRBD2	TRBV20-1	TRBJ2-1	once	CSASGLADYNEQFF	TGCAGTGCTAGTGGTCTAGCGGACTACAATGAGCAGTTCTTC
NA	TRBV7-9	TRBJ2-7	few	CASSSLPVYEQYF	TGTGCCAGCAGCTCCCTCCCTGTGTACGAGCAGTACTTC
NA	TRBV30	TRBJ2-2	NA	CAWSVVPNTGELFF	TGTGCCTGGAGTGTAGTGCCGAACACCGGGGAGCTGTTTTTT
NA	TRBV3-1	TRBJ2-1	NA	CASSQEFFDEQFF	TGTGCCAGCAGCCAAGAGTTCTTTGATGAGCAGTTCTTC